This TCR beta chain was documented in a study of blood T cells in healthy people across ages. In each sample, at least 7 million PBMCs were isolated. CDR1 MNHEY and CDR2 SMNVEV come from the germline V gene (reference sequence). The CDR3 totals 17 residues. A second 7 to 11 cycle PCR used barcoded and J-beta primers. Each cDNA was tagged by a template-switch adaptor containing 12 random nucleotides. TCRdb independently ran MiXCR on the 5' RACE reads; one entry per CDR3 protein. The table records around 320,000 distinct CDR3 sequences, less than 30% of them present only once. This clonotype was recorded a few times.

The sample consisted of blood. This TCR came from a woman in her 70s in good health. This chain joins TRBV27 and TRBJ2-5; 11 nucleotides line up with TRBD2. Matching the DNA end better, TRBJ2-1 makes the J call doubtful. CDR3 DNA: TGTGCCAGCACCCCGGAGACTAGCGGGATGAGTTACAATGAGCAGTTCTTC. Its translation: CASTPETSGMSYNEQFF.